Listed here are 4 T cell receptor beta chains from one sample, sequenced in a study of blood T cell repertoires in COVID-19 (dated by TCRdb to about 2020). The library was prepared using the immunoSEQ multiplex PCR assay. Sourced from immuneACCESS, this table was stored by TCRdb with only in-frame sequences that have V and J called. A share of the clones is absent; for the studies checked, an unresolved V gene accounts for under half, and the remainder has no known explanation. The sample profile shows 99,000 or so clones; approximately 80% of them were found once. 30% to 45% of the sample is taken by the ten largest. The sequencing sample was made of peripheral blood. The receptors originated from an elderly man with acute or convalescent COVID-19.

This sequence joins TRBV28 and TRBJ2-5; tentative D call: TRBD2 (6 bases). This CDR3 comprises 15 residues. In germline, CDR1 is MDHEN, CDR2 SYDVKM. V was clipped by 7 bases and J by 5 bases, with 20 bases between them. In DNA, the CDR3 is TGTGCCAGCACCCTAATACGGGAGTCTGCGGAGACCCAGTACTTC. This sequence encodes CASTLIRESAETQYF.

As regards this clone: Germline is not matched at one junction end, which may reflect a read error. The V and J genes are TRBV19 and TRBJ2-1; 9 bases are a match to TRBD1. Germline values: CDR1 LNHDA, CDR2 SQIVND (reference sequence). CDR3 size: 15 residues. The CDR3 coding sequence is TGTGCCAGTAGCATAGACAGGGGGAGCTACAATGAGCAGTTCTTC. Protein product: CASSIDRGSYNEQFF.

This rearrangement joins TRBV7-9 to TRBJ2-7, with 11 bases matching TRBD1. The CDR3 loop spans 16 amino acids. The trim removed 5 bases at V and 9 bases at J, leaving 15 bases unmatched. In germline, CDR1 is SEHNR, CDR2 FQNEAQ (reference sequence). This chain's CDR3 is CASSLPLGQGETGQYF. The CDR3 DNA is TGTGCCAGCAGCCTCCCACTGGGACAGGGGGAGACCGGGCAGTACTTC.

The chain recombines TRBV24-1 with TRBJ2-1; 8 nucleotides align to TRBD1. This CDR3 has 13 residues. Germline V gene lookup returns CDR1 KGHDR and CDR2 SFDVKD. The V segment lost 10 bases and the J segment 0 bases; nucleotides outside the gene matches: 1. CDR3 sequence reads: CATTGGSYNEQFF. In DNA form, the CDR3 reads TGTGCCACTACAGGGGGCTCCTACAATGAGCAGTTCTTC.